The clone carrying this T cell receptor beta chain was detected ten times or more. The antigen remains undetermined. The data derive from a study of T cells in Graves' hyperthyroidism and ophthalmopathy. The study, taken as a whole, reports: Peripheral blood also featured most of the thyroid clonotypes expanded above 0.001.

Clinical Activity Scores of at least 3, NOSPECS grades of at least 4 and durations under 3 months characterized ophthalmopathy patients. Exclusion of patients followed from uncontrolled infection, other autoimmune disease, pregnancy or lactation. Every diagnosis used clinical symptoms, serum thyroxine and TRAb, thyroid ultrasound and orbital computed tomography. The CDR3 loop spans 12 amino acids. Trimming took off 5 bases at V and 5 bases at J, with 9 bases between the two ends. Germline CDR1 SEHNR, CDR2 FQNEAQ (reference sequence). Amplified TCR beta CDR3 regions came from RNA transcripts. A first-round RT-PCR of the TCR CDR3 used the HTBI primer set. TCRdb called the multiplex PCR reads again in MiXCR, with one record for every CDR3 protein. The data contain more than 350,000 distinct CDR3 sequences, 12% to 15% of them seen just once; the ten biggest clones take up roughly 19%.

The origin of this receptor is a woman in her sixties or seventies with Graves' ophthalmopathy. The gene calls are TRBV7-9 and TRBJ1-2; tentative D call: TRBD1 (5 bases). Sequencing was done on a sample of blood. Written as DNA, the CDR3 is TGTGCCAGCAGCCGGGAGGGGTATGGCTACACCTTC. As protein: CASSREGYGYTF.